The source of this T cell receptor beta chain is a study of OX40 agonist ivuxolimab in advanced cancers. V trimming: 5 bases; J trimming: 3 bases; junction bases outside the gene matches: 7. Germline assignment: CDR1 SGHVS and CDR2 FNYEAQ. CDR3 size: 15 residues. The sample holds one count of this clone. Clones were sequenced by immunoSEQ multiplex PCR, and TCRdb holds only the in-frame ones, with some missing. This sample yields about 91,000 clones, of which 85% to 90% are seen a single time; 1.5% to 2% belongs to the top ten. The sample in question was CD4+ or CD8+ T cells sorted from blood, obtained in a trial of the OX40 agonist ivuxolimab. This sequence originates from an adult with an advanced solid tumor such as melanoma, head and neck, liver or kidney cancer. The gene calls are TRBV7-6 and TRBJ1-3, with 7 bases that match TRBD1. This CDR3 is CASSPTGVGGNTIYF. CDR3 sequence (DNA): TGTGCCAGCAGCCCCACAGGGGTTGGTGGAAACACCATATATTTT.